These 9 T cell receptor beta chains were all obtained from the same sample, sequenced in a study of cytomegalovirus exposure and HLA in healthy donors. PCR was performed using 60 Vbeta and 13 Jbeta primers. Assay: immunoSEQ multiplex PCR; the TCRdb copy retains only in-frame clones and omits some. This repertoire includes around 140,000 clones. The sequenced material came from PBMCs. The receptors were sampled from a male donor in good health and CMV-seronegative.

CDR3 nucleotide sequence: TGTGCCAGCTCCTCACCAGGGGTCAACGGCTACACCTTC. Protein sequence: CASSSPGVNGYTF. The chain carries TRBV18 and TRBJ1-2; TRBD1 might be the D (6 bases). This CDR3 comprises 13 residues. Trimming took 6 bases from V and 8 from J, leaving 16 bases between them. CDR1 KGHSH and CDR2 LQKENI come from the germline V gene. The variable domain in full, with the rest retrieved from reference TRBV18 and TRBJ1-2, is NAGVMQNPRHLVRRRGQEARLRCSPMKGHSHVYWYRQLPEEGLKFMVYLQKENIIDESGMPKERFSAEFPKEGPSILRIQQVVRGDSAAYFCASSSPGVNGYTFGSGTRLTVV.

V is TRBV9 and J is TRBJ2-2, with a tentative D call TRBD2 (5 bases). V was clipped by 4 bases and J by 2 bases, with 15 bases between them. Germline V lookup: CDR1 SGDLS, CDR2 YYNGEE. The CDR3 length is 16 residues. For the CDR3, the DNA is TGTGCCAGCAGCTCCCGGCGAGGGCTTAACACCGGGGAGCTGTTTTTT. Protein: CASSSRRGLNTGELFF.

The rearrangement links TRBV2 to TRBJ1-1; 8 positions match TRBD1. The J segment lost 4 bases and the V segment lost 6 bases, leaving 7 bases of the junction unmatched. There are 14 residues in the CDR3. Germline CDR1 and CDR2: SNHLY and FYNNEI. The CDR3 nucleotides are TGTGCCAGCAGCGACAGGGGACCCCTCACTGAAGCTTTCTTT. The encoded protein is CASSDRGPLTEAFF.

DNA of the CDR3: TGTGCCAGTAGTACCCGTTCTGGCGGGGGCTCCTACGAGCAGTACTTC. Translation gives CASSTRSGGGSYEQYF. The chain carries TRBV19 and TRBJ2-7, with TRBD2 matching over 7 bases. The CDR3 is 16 residues long. J gave up 0 bases and V 4 bases, and 9 bases lay outside the gene matches. CDR1 is LNHDA and CDR2 is SQIVND in the germline V gene (reference sequence). Together with reference TRBV19 and TRBJ2-7, the CDR3 gives the full variable domain: DGGITQSPKYLFRKEGQNVTLSCEQNLNHDAMYWYRQDPGQGLRLIYYSQIVNDFQKGDIAEGYSVSREKKESFPLTVTSAQKNPTAFYLCASSTRSGGGSYEQYFGPGTRLTVT.

The V gene is TRBV19, the J gene TRBJ2-7; 8 bases fit TRBD1. From germline, CDR1 is LNHDA and CDR2 SQIVND (reference sequence). The CDR3 has 13 residues. V dropped 4 bases and J dropped 8; count of bases not matched to a gene: 7. The CDR3 loop reads CASSNSGTGQQYF. The CDR3 DNA reads TGTGCCAGTAGTAACTCGGGGACAGGTCAGCAGTACTTC.

The rearrangement uses TRBV19 and TRBJ2-5; 8 nucleotides line up with TRBD2. CDR1 and CDR2 from the germline V gene are LNHDA and SQIVND (reference sequence). Trimming removed 3 bases from V and 1 base from J; junction bases left unmatched: 1. CDR3 length: 14 amino acids. In DNA form, the CDR3 reads TGTGCCAGTAGTATCGGACTAGCCCAAGAGACCCAGTACTTC. This translates into CASSIGLAQETQYF.

This sequence joins TRBV18 and TRBJ2-7; 9 bases line up with TRBD1. Germline CDR1 and CDR2: KGHSH and LQKENI. J was trimmed by 5 bases and V by 4 bases; bases with no gene match: 9. The CDR3 has 15 amino acids. The CDR3 loop is CASSRMGQGEDEQYF. The DNA of the CDR3 is TGTGCCAGCTCACGGATGGGACAGGGAGAGGACGAGCAGTACTTC.

This chain connects TRBV30 to TRBJ1-2; D is perhaps TRBD1 (5 bases). Germline values: CDR1 GTSNPN, CDR2 SVGIG (reference sequence). The CDR3 contains 12 residues. V lost 5 bases and J lost 4, with 11 bases in between. The CDR3 is CAWGHRAYGYTF. The CDR3 nucleotides read TGTGCCTGGGGACATCGTGCCTATGGCTACACCTTC.

The gene calls are TRBV2 and TRBJ2-7; TRBD2 might be the D (6 bases). V lost 4 bases and J 0 bases, leaving 19 bases between the germline ends. Per the germline V gene, CDR1 is SNHLY and CDR2 is FYNNEI. This CDR3 has 17 amino acids. The CDR3 is CASSAIPFSGVSYEQYF. The CDR3 DNA is TGTGCCAGCAGTGCGATCCCCTTTAGCGGCGTCTCCTACGAGCAGTACTTC.